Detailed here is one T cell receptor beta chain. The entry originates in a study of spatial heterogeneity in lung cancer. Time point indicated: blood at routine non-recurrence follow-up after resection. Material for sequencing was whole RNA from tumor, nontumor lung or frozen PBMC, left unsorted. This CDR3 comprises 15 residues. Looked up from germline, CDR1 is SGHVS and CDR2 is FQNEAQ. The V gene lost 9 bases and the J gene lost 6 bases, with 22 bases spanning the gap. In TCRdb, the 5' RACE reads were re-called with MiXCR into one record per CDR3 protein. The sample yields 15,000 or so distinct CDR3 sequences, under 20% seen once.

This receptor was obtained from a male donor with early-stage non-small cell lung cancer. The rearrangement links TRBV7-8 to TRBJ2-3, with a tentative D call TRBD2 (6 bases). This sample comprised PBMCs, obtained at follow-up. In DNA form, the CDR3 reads TGTGCCAGTACTAGCCCGGCTAGCAGTCTTGATACGCAGTATTTT. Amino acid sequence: CASTSPASSLDTQYF.